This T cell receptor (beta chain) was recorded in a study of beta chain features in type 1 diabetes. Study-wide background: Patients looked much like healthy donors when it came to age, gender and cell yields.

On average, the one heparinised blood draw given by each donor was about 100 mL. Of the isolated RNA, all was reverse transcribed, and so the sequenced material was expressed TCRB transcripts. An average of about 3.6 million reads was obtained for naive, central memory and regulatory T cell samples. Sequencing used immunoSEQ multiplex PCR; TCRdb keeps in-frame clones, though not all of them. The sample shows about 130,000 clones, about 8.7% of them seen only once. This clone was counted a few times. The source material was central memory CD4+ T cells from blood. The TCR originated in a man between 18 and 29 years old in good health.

CDR3 sequence: CASSPGGGEDYGYTF. Here the CDR3 DNA reads TGTGCCAGCAGCCCCGGTGGGGGGGAGGACTATGGCTACACCTTC. The chain employs TRBV11-2 and TRBJ1-2; maybe TRBD1 (5 bases). The CDR3 loop spans 15 amino acids. With 5 bases removed from V and 3 bases from J, the gap between germline ends came to 16 bases. Germline V CDR1 and CDR2: SGHAT, FQNNGV.